The 21 T cell receptor beta chains listed next were all sequenced from one sample in a study of cytomegalovirus exposure and HLA in healthy donors. Clones were read by immunoSEQ multiplex PCR, and TCRdb kept only the in-frame ones, dropping some. The sample contains tens of thousands of clones, approximately 96% of which appear only once. Sequenced sample: PBMCs. The receptors originated from a man younger than 30 in good health and CMV-seronegative.

The chain is built from TRBV9 and TRBJ2-3; the D gene is possibly TRBD2 (6 bases). The CDR3 has 15 amino acids. Trimming cost V 1 base and J 4 bases, with 13 bases left between them. Germline assignment: CDR1 SGDLS and CDR2 YYNGEE. CDR3 DNA sequence: TGTGCCAGCAGCGTATTTAGCGGAGAGGCAGATACGCAGTATTTT. This sequence encodes CASSVFSGEADTQYF.

The rearrangement links TRBV4-3 to TRBJ1-2, with TRBD1 identical over 9 bases. CDR1 is LGHNA, CDR2 YSLEER, per germline. The CDR3 loop spans 17 amino acids. Germline trimming cut 0 bases from V and 5 bases from J; bases unmatched to any gene: 10. This CDR3 is CASSQDFWDRVLYGYTF. The CDR3 bases are TGCGCCAGCAGCCAAGATTTCTGGGACAGGGTTTTGTATGGCTACACCTTC.

The rearrangement uses TRBV7-6 and TRBJ2-2, with TRBD1 identical over 8 bases. CDR3 length: 16 amino acids. The junction had 4 bases not matched to a gene; V was cut back by 1 base and J by 3 bases. Germline CDR1 and CDR2: SGHVS and FNYEAQ. This CDR3 reads CASSLDAGGYTGELFF. The CDR3 nucleotides read TGTGCCAGCAGCTTAGATGCAGGGGGCTACACCGGGGAGCTGTTTTTT.

V and J are TRBV18 and TRBJ2-1; TRBD1 matches at 10 bases. The CDR3 covers 16 residues. Looked up from germline, CDR1 is KGHSH and CDR2 is LQKENI. The V gene end was trimmed by 4 bases and the J gene end by 4 bases; junction bases not matched to a gene: 7. The CDR3 region is CASSRSTGGVYNEQFF. Here the CDR3 DNA reads TGTGCCAGCTCACGTTCGACAGGGGGCGTTTACAATGAGCAGTTCTTC.

This clone was observed a single time. The J gene is TRBJ2-5, the V gene TRBV7-2; no reliable D call. Trimming removed 4 bases from V and 3 bases from J, with 3 bases in between. The CDR3 is made up of 11 amino acids. The germline V gene has CDR1 SGHTA and CDR2 FQGNSA. The CDR3 DNA sequence: TGTGCCAGCAGCTACAAAGAGACCCAGTACTTC. It codes for CASSYKETQYF.

The rearrangement uses TRBV4-3 and TRBJ2-5; D is undetermined. The V and J ends lost 0 bases and 4 bases respectively, with 12 bases between them. The CDR3 totals 15 residues. The V gene's germline CDR1 is LGHNA and CDR2 YSLEER. CDR3 amino acids: CASSQDRTAIETQYF. The CDR3 bases are TGCGCCAGCAGCCAAGATAGAACAGCAATAGAGACCCAGTACTTC.

This clone was recorded only once. This sequence joins TRBV7-8 and TRBJ2-3, with 10 bases that match TRBD1. Trimming removed 4 bases from V and 1 base from J; junction bases left unmatched: 17. The CDR3 loop spans 20 amino acids. Germline loops: CDR1 SGHVS, CDR2 FQNEAQ. CDR3 amino acids: CASSSYFGTGAPVGTDTQYF. In DNA form, the CDR3 reads TGTGCCAGCAGCTCCTACTTCGGGACAGGGGCCCCGGTGGGCACAGATACGCAGTATTTT.

This clone has only one observation. The rearrangement links TRBV7-3 to TRBJ2-2; a weak D match, TRBD1 (5 bases). The CDR3 totals 16 residues. With 5 bases removed from V and 5 bases from J, the gap between germline ends came to 18 bases. Germline V CDR1 and CDR2: SGHTA, FQGTGA. The CDR3 loop reads CASSPNPQGWTGELFF. The CDR3 DNA reads as TGTGCCAGCAGCCCTAACCCCCAGGGTTGGACCGGGGAGCTGTTTTTT.

The rearrangement links TRBV4-1 to TRBJ2-7, with a weak D call TRBD1 (6 bases). Germline CDR1 reads MGHRA; CDR2 reads YSYEKL. The CDR3 covers 15 residues. Trimming took off 0 bases at V and 2 bases at J, with 11 bases between the two ends. The CDR3 sequence: CASSQETGKTYEQYF. CDR3 in DNA: TGCGCCAGCAGCCAAGAAACAGGGAAGACCTACGAGCAGTACTTC.

This clone was seen just once. This rearrangement joins TRBV2 to TRBJ2-3; no reliable D call. CDR3 length: 14 residues. Germline V gene sequence: CDR1 SNHLY, CDR2 FYNNEI. V lost 6 bases and J 0 bases, leaving 10 bases between the germline ends. This CDR3 reads CASSPISSTDTQYF. CDR3 nucleotide sequence: TGTGCCAGCAGCCCTATTTCTAGCACAGATACGCAGTATTTT. Supplemented by reference TRBV2 and TRBJ2-3, the full variable domain reads EPEVTQTPSHQVTQMGQEVILRCVPISNHLYFYWYRQILGQKVEFLVSFYNNEISEKSEIFDDQFSVERPDGSNFTLKIRSTKLEDSAMYFCASSPISSTDTQYFGPGTRLTVL.

This chain uses TRBV6-1 with TRBJ2-2, with 8 bases that match TRBD2. This CDR3 region has 15 residues. V gave up 2 bases and J gave up 6 bases; unmatched junction bases: 5. Germline V lookup: CDR1 MNHNS, CDR2 SASEGT. CDR3: CASSEPGRAPGELFF. The CDR3 DNA reads TGTGCCAGCAGTGAACCCGGGAGGGCGCCCGGGGAGCTGTTTTTT.

The chain recombines TRBV9 with TRBJ1-1; the D is unclear. The germline V and J ends were trimmed by 0 bases and 5 bases, with 8 bases remaining between them. CDR3 length: 13 amino acids. Germline assignment: CDR1 SGDLS and CDR2 YYNGEE. CDR3 sequence (DNA): TGTGCCAGCAGCGTAGATGTGGAGACTGAAGCTTTCTTT. This gives the protein CASSVDVETEAFF.

This clone was detected a few times. The chain employs TRBV19 and TRBJ1-5, with TRBD1 matching over 7 bases. Trimming cost V 3 bases and J 9 bases; bases outside gene matches: 11. Germline V gene lookup returns CDR1 LNHDA and CDR2 SQIVND (reference sequence). This CDR3 contains 15 residues. CDR3 nucleotides: TGTGCCAGTAGTATTGCCAGGGGGAAGATAGGGCCCCAGCATTTT. Translated, it gives CASSIARGKIGPQHF.

The chain employs TRBV7-9 and TRBJ1-1; 9 bases are a match to TRBD1. The V and J ends lost 1 base and 1 base, in that order; junction bases with no gene match: 4. This CDR3 has 16 amino acids. CDR1 SEHNR and CDR2 FQNEAQ come from the germline V gene (reference sequence). CDR3 sequence reads: CASSLGGQGSNTEAFF. The DNA for the CDR3 is TGTGCCAGCAGCTTAGGGGGACAGGGATCGAACACTGAAGCTTTCTTT.

The rearrangement links TRBV12-1 to TRBJ2-7; the listed D gene, TRBD2, was not tested against the DNA. TRBV12-1 has pseudogene status. The CDR3 spans 16 residues. CDR3 sequence: CASNGTGTRNCYEQYV. For the CDR3, the DNA is TGTGCCAGCAACGGAACCGGGACTAGAAATTGCTACGAGCAGTACGTC.

The genes are TRBV25-1 and TRBJ1-4; D ambiguous. The CDR3 is 18 residues long. CDR1 MGHDK and CDR2 SYGVNS come from the germline V gene. The V end was cut by 4 bases, the J end by 0 bases, with 18 bases between. The CDR3 DNA is TGTGCCAGCAGTGGGATAGATTTCCGGGAGACAACTAATGAAAAACTGTTTTTT. It specifies CASSGIDFRETTNEKLFF.

CDR3 in DNA: TGTGCCAGCAGTCTACTAGCGGGAGGGCCAGATACGCAGTATTTT. It encodes CASSLLAGGPDTQYF. The rearrangement uses TRBV6-5 and TRBJ2-3; 13 positions match TRBD2. The trim removed 5 bases at V and 4 bases at J, leaving 3 bases unmatched. The CDR3 spans 15 residues. Germline-derived CDR1 and CDR2 are MNHEY and SVGAGI.

This sequence joins TRBV7-2 and TRBJ2-5; D unclear. The length of the CDR3 is 15 residues. Trimming removed 1 base at V and 2 bases at J, with 11 bases between. Germline V gene lookup returns CDR1 SGHTA and CDR2 FQGNSA. The CDR3 DNA is TGTGCCAGCAGCTTAGACGTGTCAGTGCAAGAGACCCAGTACTTC. Protein sequence: CASSLDVSVQETQYF. Combining the CDR3 with reference TRBV7-2 and TRBJ2-5 gives the whole variable domain GAGVSQSPSNKVTEKGKDVELRCDPISGHTALYWYRQSLGQGLEFLIYFQGNSAPDKSGLPSDRFSAERTGGSVSTLTIQRTQQEDSAVYLCASSLDVSVQETQYFGPGTRLLVL.

This chain connects TRBV30 to TRBJ2-7; D is perhaps TRBD1 (5 bases). This CDR3 is built from 13 residues. Germline CDR1 is GTSNPN and CDR2 is SVGIG (reference sequence). V was pared by 2 bases and J by 1 base, with 9 bases between. The CDR3 reads CAWSRQPSYEQYF. The CDR3 region has the DNA TGTGCCTGGAGTCGACAGCCTTCCTACGAGCAGTACTTC.

This chain joins TRBV27 and TRBJ2-5; TRBD1 matches 7 bases. Germline CDR1 reads MNHEY; CDR2 reads SMNVEV (reference sequence). The J segment lost 4 bases and the V segment lost 3 bases, leaving 11 bases of the junction unmatched. CDR3 length: 16 residues. DNA for the CDR3: TGTGCCAGCAGTTTTGCTCCAGAGGGGGCTGGAGAGACCCAGTACTTC. Translating it yields CASSFAPEGAGETQYF.

The chain links TRBV27 to TRBJ1-1, with D tentatively TRBD1 (5 bases). Germline V gene lookup returns CDR1 MNHEY and CDR2 SMNVEV (reference sequence). Trimming pared 8 bases from V and 4 bases from J, leaving 32 bases between. The CDR3 is 19 residues long. The CDR3 region is CASGAGWGGAALRSTEAFF. The CDR3, as DNA: TGTGCCAGCGGGGCTGGCTGGGGTGGGGCCGCCCTCAGAAGCACTGAAGCTTTCTTT.